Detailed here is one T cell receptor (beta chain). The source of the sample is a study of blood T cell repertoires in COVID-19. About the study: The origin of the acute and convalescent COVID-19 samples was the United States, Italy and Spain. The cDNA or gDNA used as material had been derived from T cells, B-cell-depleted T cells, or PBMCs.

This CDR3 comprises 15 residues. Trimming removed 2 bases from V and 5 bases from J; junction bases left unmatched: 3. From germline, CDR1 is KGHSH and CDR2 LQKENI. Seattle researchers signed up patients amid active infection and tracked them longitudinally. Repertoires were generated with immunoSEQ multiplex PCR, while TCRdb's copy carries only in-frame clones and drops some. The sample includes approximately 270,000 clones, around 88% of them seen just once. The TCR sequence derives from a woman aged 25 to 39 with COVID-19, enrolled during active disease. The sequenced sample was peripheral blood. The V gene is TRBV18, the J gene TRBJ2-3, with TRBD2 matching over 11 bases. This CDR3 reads CASSPKLAGEDTQYF. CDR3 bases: TGTGCCAGCTCACCAAAACTAGCGGGGGAAGATACGCAGTATTTT. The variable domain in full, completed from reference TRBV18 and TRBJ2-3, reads NAGVMQNPRHLVRRRGQEARLRCSPMKGHSHVYWYRQLPEEGLKFMVYLQKENIIDESGMPKERFSAEFPKEGPSILRIQQVVRGDSAAYFCASSPKLAGEDTQYFGPGTRLTVL.